What follows are 20 T cell receptor beta chains derived from one specimen sequenced in a study of cytomegalovirus exposure and HLA in healthy donors. Vbeta (60) and Jbeta (13) primers were used in the PCR. TCRdb's copy holds only in-frame clones and misses some; the assay was immunoSEQ multiplex PCR. Among about 180,000 clones listed, 84% were seen once. Sample: PBMCs. The receptors were gathered from a girl between 5 and 17 years old in good health and CMV-seropositive.

This chain links TRBV28 with TRBJ2-3, with D hard to call. Trimming left V 4 bases short and J 5 bases short, with 4 bases between. The CDR3 consists of 11 residues. Germline V gene lookup returns CDR1 MDHEN and CDR2 SYDVKM. This CDR3 is CASSSRDTQYF. The CDR3 DNA reads TGTGCCAGCAGTTCGAGAGATACGCAGTATTTT.

The V gene is TRBV6-5, the J gene TRBJ2-7; TRBD1 aligns across 7 bases. The CDR3 is 14 residues long. J gave up 1 base and V 4 bases, and 4 bases lay outside the gene matches. Germline CDR1 is MNHEY and CDR2 is SVGAGI. The CDR3 protein is CASSLQGPSYEQYF. The CDR3, as DNA: TGTGCCAGCAGTTTACAGGGGCCGTCCTACGAGCAGTACTTC.

This clone showed up just a few times. J is TRBJ1-2 and V is TRBV6-5, with 7 bases aligning to TRBD1. V was pared by 6 bases and J by 8 bases, with 15 bases of the junction left unmatched. CDR1 and CDR2 (germline): MNHEY, SVGAGI. The CDR3 is 15 residues long. CDR3: CASSLNPRQGGGYTF. CDR3 coding DNA: TGTGCCAGCAGCCTGAACCCCAGACAGGGAGGCGGCTACACCTTC.

The chain joins TRBV2 to TRBJ2-5; TRBD1 aligns across 8 bases. The CDR3 length is 14 residues. The germline gives CDR1 SNHLY, CDR2 FYNNEI. The V and J ends lost 4 bases and 5 bases, in that order; junction bases with no gene match: 6. CDR3 sequence reads: CASSARQGRETQYF. DNA for the CDR3: TGTGCCAGCAGTGCCCGACAGGGGAGGGAGACCCAGTACTTC.

This rearrangement joins TRBV2 to TRBJ2-2; weak D call: TRBD2 (6 bases). Germline V gene lookup returns CDR1 SNHLY and CDR2 FYNNEI. Trimming took 11 bases from V and 4 from J, leaving 20 bases between them. The CDR3 sequence is 15 residues long. Written as DNA, the CDR3 is TGTGCCTACCAACCCGGAGGGGCGACCACCGGGGAGCTGTTTTTT. It encodes CAYQPGGATTGELFF.

V usage is TRBV6-5 and J usage is TRBJ1-2, with D possibly TRBD1 on 6 matching bases. V shed 0 bases and J shed 10 bases, with 15 bases lying between them. Germline V lookup: CDR1 MNHEY, CDR2 SVGAGI. CDR3 length: 14 residues. CDR3: CASSYSEQGRTYTF. CDR3 bases: TGTGCCAGCAGTTACTCGGAACAGGGTCGTACCTACACCTTC.

This clone was observed a handful of times. The V call is TRBV6-1, the J call TRBJ1-5; the D is unclear. The CDR3 is made up of 17 amino acids. V lost 3 bases and J lost 3, with 18 bases in between. Germline loops: CDR1 MNHNS, CDR2 SASEGT. Written as DNA, the CDR3 is TGTGCCAGCAGTGATGGTGTAGGAGATCCTTTCAATCAGCCCCAGCATTTT. The encoded protein is CASSDGVGDPFNQPQHF.

The chain joins TRBV5-4 to TRBJ1-1, with no clear D. Germline V lookup: CDR1 SGHNT, CDR2 YYREEE (reference sequence). V was pared by 3 bases and J by 1 base, with 13 bases between. This CDR3 has 15 residues. CDR3 coding DNA: TGTGCCAGCAGCTACTTCTCTCCCCCGAACACTGAAGCTTTCTTT. It yields the protein CASSYFSPPNTEAFF.

The J gene is TRBJ2-1, the V gene TRBV4-1; TRBD1 aligns across 10 bases. V lost 2 bases and J lost 7; bases outside the gene matches: 8. Germline lookup yields CDR1 MGHRA and CDR2 YSYEKL. The CDR3 runs to 16 residues. The CDR3 protein is CASSQLRPGQGNEQFF. CDR3 nucleotides: TGCGCCAGCAGCCAACTTCGCCCGGGACAGGGGAATGAGCAGTTCTTC.

This clone was recorded only once. The CDR3 protein is CASSYSGSYNSPLHF. The CDR3 region has the DNA TGTGCCAGCAGTTACAGCGGCTCCTATAATTCACCCCTCCACTTT. The V gene is TRBV6-5, the J gene TRBJ1-6; no definite D call. V lost 2 bases and J lost 0, with 5 bases in between. This CDR3 has 15 residues. Germline V gene lookup returns CDR1 MNHEY and CDR2 SVGAGI.

This chain links TRBV5-1 with TRBJ2-1, with 9 nucleotides matching TRBD2. Germline-derived CDR1 and CDR2 are SGHRS and YFSETQ. CDR3 length equals 15 residues. V dropped 5 bases and J dropped 5; count of bases not matched to a gene: 8. This CDR3 is CASRKLAGANNEQFF. CDR3 in DNA: TGCGCCAGCAGAAAGTTAGCGGGGGCCAACAATGAGCAGTTCTTC.

The chain recombines TRBV9 with TRBJ2-1; TRBD2 agrees at 8 bases. The CDR3 runs 16 residues. Germline V lookup: CDR1 SGDLS, CDR2 YYNGEE. With 4 bases clipped from V and 0 bases from J, the junction kept 6 bases outside the gene matches. CDR3 nucleotide sequence: TGTGCCAGCAGCCTTCTAGCGGGTCTCTCCTACAATGAGCAGTTCTTC. It specifies CASSLLAGLSYNEQFF.

The chain has TRBV28 and TRBJ2-5; 8 nucleotides align to TRBD1. The ends lost 4 bases at V and 7 bases at J; junction bases unmatched: 14. The germline CDR1 and CDR2 sequences are MDHEN and SYDVKM. The CDR3 is 16 residues long. CDR3 region: CASSWELQGQEPTQYF. CDR3 nucleotide sequence: TGTGCCAGCAGTTGGGAATTACAGGGACAGGAGCCGACCCAGTACTTC.

This clone showed up just once. The rearrangement links TRBV7-9 to TRBJ2-3; D is uncertain. The CDR3 sequence is 15 residues long. The germline V gene encodes CDR1 SEHNR and CDR2 FQNEAQ (reference sequence). V shed 5 bases and J shed 0 bases, with 12 bases lying between them. The CDR3 DNA reads TGTGCCAGCAGCCTCAGCAGGCAGAGCACAGATACGCAGTATTTT. The encoded protein is CASSLSRQSTDTQYF.

This sequence joins TRBV5-1 and TRBJ2-4; 8 positions match TRBD1. The CDR3 has 15 residues. The germline CDR1 and CDR2 sequences are SGHRS and YFSETQ. V lost 1 base and J lost 9; bases outside the gene matches: 9. The CDR3 DNA sequence: TGCGCCAGCAGCTTGTCCAGGGGGCAAAGAGCCATTCAGTACTTC. Protein product: CASSLSRGQRAIQYF.

The chain links TRBV4-2 to TRBJ2-7; D perhaps matches TRBD2 (6 bases). This CDR3 contains 16 residues. Germline V gene sequence: CDR1 LGHNA, CDR2 YNFKEQ. Trimming left V 0 bases short and J 0 bases short, with 12 bases between. The CDR3 DNA follows: TGTGCCAGCAGCCAAGATGGTGGGGGGAGCTCCTACGAGCAGTACTTC. It specifies CASSQDGGGSSYEQYF.

The chain employs TRBV5-1 and TRBJ2-7, with 11 bases that match TRBD2. The CDR3 has 15 amino acids. Germline CDR1 SGHRS, CDR2 YFSETQ. V dropped 5 bases and J dropped 4; count of bases not matched to a gene: 8. The CDR3 DNA follows: TGCGCCAGCAGGGAGGGACTAGCGGACTTATACGAGCAGTACTTC. This translates into CASREGLADLYEQYF.

The chain has TRBV10-3 and TRBJ1-5; D gene ambiguous. The V and J ends lost 3 bases and 6 bases respectively, with 15 bases between them. The length of the CDR3 is 15 residues. The germline V gene has CDR1 ENHRY and CDR2 SYGVKD. Written as DNA, the CDR3 is TGTGCCATCAGTGAATCAGCCAGGCGGGGTCAGCCCCAGCATTTT. It is translated as CAISESARRGQPQHF.

The sample holds a few counts of this clone. The gene calls are TRBV6-1 and TRBJ2-7, with 8 nucleotides matching TRBD1. Germline values: CDR1 MNHNS, CDR2 SASEGT. The CDR3 runs 17 residues. The trim removed 2 bases at V and 0 bases at J, leaving 9 bases unmatched. The DNA of the CDR3 is TGTGCCAGCAGTGAACCCACTGGACAGGGTTTCTCCTACGAGCAGTACTTC. Translated: CASSEPTGQGFSYEQYF.

The rearrangement uses TRBV5-6 and TRBJ1-2; no reliable D call. Between the trimmed V and J ends, which lost 0 bases and 4 bases, there was a span of 19 bases. The germline gives CDR1 SGHDT, CDR2 YYEEEE. CDR3 length equals 17 residues. The CDR3 region is CASSLVPLPTRSYGYTF. The CDR3 DNA reads TGTGCCAGCAGCTTGGTCCCACTTCCGACACGCTCCTATGGCTACACCTTC.